This is a list of T cell receptor beta chains from one sample in a study of CD8 T cells in Susac syndrome. Each CDR3 protein gets one entry after TCRdb re-called the immunoSEQ multiplex PCR reads with MiXCR. The sample gives 200,000 or so distinct CDR3 sequences, around 95% of which show up once; approximately 0.089% is in the top ten. The source material was CD4+ T cells from PBMCs. The origin of the receptors is a human donor with Susac syndrome. Both conserved end residues are trimmed from each CDR3. D genes are given only for firm matches.

j_call: TRBJ1-3; v_call: TRBV6-5; d_call: .; cdr3_aa: ASSYTFPGAGGNTIY
j_call: TRBJ1-6; v_call: TRBV30; d_call: .; cdr3_aa: AWSVLPGDRNSPLH
j_call: TRBJ2-2; v_call: TRBV25-1; d_call: .; cdr3_aa: ASRGTESSNTGELF
j_call: TRBJ2-4; v_call: TRBV28; d_call: TRBD1; cdr3_aa: ASSPPGQKNIQY
j_call: TRBJ2-3; v_call: TRBV14; d_call: TRBD2; cdr3_aa: ASNPAGATDTQY
j_call: TRBJ2-2; v_call: TRBV12-3/TRBV12-4; d_call: .; cdr3_aa: ASSLLTLDTGELF
j_call: TRBJ2-3; v_call: TRBV9; d_call: .; cdr3_aa: ASSGTEHSTDTQY
j_call: TRBJ2-3; v_call: TRBV19; d_call: .; cdr3_aa: ASSPQGRDTQY
j_call: TRBJ2-7; v_call: TRBV20-1; d_call: .; cdr3_aa: SARDSISREQY
j_call: TRBJ2-1; v_call: TRBV28; d_call: TRBD2; cdr3_aa: ASSFSSGLASYNEQF
j_call: TRBJ1-6; v_call: TRBV7-9; d_call: .; cdr3_aa: ASSLVNSPLH
j_call: TRBJ1-6; v_call: TRBV4-3; d_call: TRBD1; cdr3_aa: ASSHTDRDDSPLH
j_call: TRBJ1-2; v_call: TRBV28; d_call: .; cdr3_aa: ASSFGQGSGYT
j_call: TRBJ2-3; v_call: TRBV4-1; d_call: .; cdr3_aa: ASSQEGLNSDTQY
j_call: TRBJ2-3; v_call: TRBV18; d_call: .; cdr3_aa: ASSPGGGDTQY
j_call: TRBJ1-2; v_call: TRBV5-6; d_call: .; cdr3_aa: ASSGEMRGYT
j_call: TRBJ2-7; v_call: TRBV3-1; d_call: .; cdr3_aa: ASSNVAYEQY
j_call: TRBJ2-3; v_call: TRBV11-2; d_call: .; cdr3_aa: ASSFRSYRDTDTQY
j_call: TRBJ2-7; v_call: TRBV11-2; d_call: .; cdr3_aa: ASTSMYHEQY
j_call: TRBJ2-7; v_call: TRBV29-1; d_call: .; cdr3_aa: SVRPDSSYEQY
j_call: TRBJ2-7; v_call: TRBV14; d_call: .; cdr3_aa: ASSLGTEYEQY
j_call: TRBJ1-2; v_call: TRBV20-1; d_call: TRBD1; cdr3_aa: SVRHRGQGYGYT
j_call: TRBJ2-5; v_call: TRBV20-1; d_call: TRBD2; cdr3_aa: SAATHSLAGDPGGTQY
j_call: TRBJ2-3; v_call: TRBV19; d_call: TRBD2; cdr3_aa: ASSSGGALDTQY
j_call: TRBJ2-7; v_call: TRBV15; d_call: .; cdr3_aa: ATSRGTGPYEQY
j_call: TRBJ2-5; v_call: TRBV12-3/TRBV12-4; d_call: TRBD2; cdr3_aa: ASRAGLEETQY
j_call: TRBJ2-5; v_call: TRBV29-1; d_call: .; cdr3_aa: SMTDQETQY
j_call: TRBJ2-3; v_call: TRBV3-1; d_call: TRBD2; cdr3_aa: ASSQDGGGGPTDTQY
j_call: TRBJ2-5; v_call: TRBV20-1; d_call: TRBD2; cdr3_aa: SARDRGGPQETQY
j_call: TRBJ2-7; v_call: TRBV10-2; d_call: .; cdr3_aa: ASFTAISAERSYEQY
j_call: TRBJ1-4; v_call: TRBV7-9; d_call: .; cdr3_aa: ASSLGLTTNEKLF
j_call: TRBJ2-6; v_call: TRBV5-4; d_call: .; cdr3_aa: ASSAAARRSSGANVLT
j_call: TRBJ1-1; v_call: TRBV20-1; d_call: .; cdr3_aa: SAHSMGMNTEAF
j_call: TRBJ2-5; v_call: TRBV4-2; d_call: TRBD2; cdr3_aa: ASSLLTGTSGVQETQY
j_call: TRBJ2-4; v_call: TRBV12-3/TRBV12-4; d_call: .; cdr3_aa: ASSLEDGNIQY
j_call: TRBJ2-3; v_call: TRBV4-3; d_call: .; cdr3_aa: ASSQAHRSTDTQY
j_call: TRBJ2-6; v_call: TRBV9; d_call: .; cdr3_aa: ASSPYSGANVLT
j_call: TRBJ2-1; v_call: TRBV9; d_call: TRBD2; cdr3_aa: ASSPLAGNHNEQF
j_call: TRBJ2-2; v_call: TRBV7-9; d_call: .; cdr3_aa: ASSPLSPNTGELF
j_call: TRBJ2-1; v_call: TRBV7-2; d_call: TRBD2; cdr3_aa: ASSLLLAGPIIWNEQF
j_call: TRBJ1-1; v_call: TRBV4-1; d_call: TRBD1; cdr3_aa: ASSQGDRGVRTEAF
j_call: TRBJ2-6; v_call: TRBV15; d_call: .; cdr3_aa: ATSTRSSGANVLT
j_call: TRBJ1-5; v_call: TRBV7-9; d_call: TRBD1; cdr3_aa: ASSLNRDSGQPQH
j_call: TRBJ2-5; v_call: TRBV5-1; d_call: .; cdr3_aa: ASSPLAHQETQY
j_call: TRBJ2-1; v_call: TRBV12-5; d_call: .; cdr3_aa: ASALVLGEFYNEQF
j_call: TRBJ2-5; v_call: TRBV12-3/TRBV12-4; d_call: TRBD1; cdr3_aa: ASSPPGQRFQETQY
j_call: TRBJ2-7; v_call: TRBV25-1; d_call: .; cdr3_aa: ASSPTGRGGEQY
j_call: TRBJ1-5; v_call: TRBV20-1; d_call: .; cdr3_aa: SARVVGGYSNQPQH
j_call: TRBJ2-2; v_call: TRBV5-1; d_call: .; cdr3_aa: ASSSAGANTGELF
j_call: TRBJ2-7; v_call: TRBV7-3; d_call: .; cdr3_aa: ASSLGTPPHEQY
j_call: TRBJ2-2; v_call: TRBV6-2/TRBV6-3; d_call: .; cdr3_aa: ASSRPGELF